The sequence of this TCR beta chain was determined in a study of blood T cells in healthy people across ages. The CDR3 loop spans 13 amino acids. Germline V lookup: CDR1 MDHEN, CDR2 SYDVKM. With 6 bases clipped from V and 5 bases from J, the junction kept 6 bases outside the gene matches. Regarding the study as a whole: Percentage of naive T cells showed a strong correlation with TCR beta diversity.

A note on this clonotype: Antigen: not known.

At least 6 million PBMCs were isolated per sample. A second about 7 to 11 cycle PCR used barcoded and J-beta primers. One entry per CDR3 protein results from TCRdb running MiXCR on the 5' RACE reads. The table records about a million distinct CDR3 sequences, 51% of them present only once. The clonotype originates from a woman aged 60-70 years in good health. What was sequenced was blood. The rearrangement joins TRBV28 to TRBJ1-2; TRBD1 matches at 7 bases. DNA of the CDR3: TGTGCCAGCAGGACGGGACAGAGTTATGGCTACACCTTC. Its protein is CASRTGQSYGYTF.